This T cell receptor (beta chain) was identified during a study of T cell responses to AZD1222 COVID-19 vaccine. Study outcomes and limitations: CD4 TCRs associated with vaccination spanned spike, dominating at 160-218 and 743-854. Reports say nearly half of spike-specific TCRs go after unmutated variant regions. Donor demographics were predominantly white British with a female majority; clonal diversity may be underestimated.

TCRdb keeps only in-frame clones here, not all; method: immunoSEQ multiplex PCR. The data show 130,000 or so clones, 90% seen once. Trimming shortened V by 4 bases and J by 4 bases, and 11 bases separated the two germline ends. The CDR3 is made up of 13 amino acids. Germline CDR1 and CDR2: SGHTA and FQGNSA. Concerning this clone: Its antigen is not identified.

The chain uses TRBV7-2 and TRBJ2-7; D is perhaps TRBD2 (6 bases). The source is an adult in good health. The sequencing here drew on peripheral blood, taken on day 0 of AZD1222 vaccination. The CDR3 bases are TGTGCCAGCAGCTACCTGGGACTTTACGAGCAGTACTTC. This translates into CASSYLGLYEQYF.